This entry features one TCR beta chain sequence. Its antigen remains unknown. Primers: 60 Vbeta forward and 13 Jbeta reverse. The method was immunoSEQ multiplex PCR; TCRdb's version includes in-frame clones alone and lacks a portion of them. Here the sample spans around 180,000 clones, about four fifths being singletons. The data belong to a study of cytomegalovirus exposure and HLA in healthy donors. Study conclusions and caveats: Some TCR beta chains (around 180 of them) were listed as cytomegalovirus-associated. V- and J-gene trimming of TCR beta was linked (in a later analysis) to a missense DCLRE1C variant. Three chains linked to CMV were shown in vitro to be specific for CMV antigens.

V was shortened by 1 base and J by 2 bases, with 13 bases between the two germline ends. The germline CDR1 and CDR2 sequences are SGHDT and YYEEEE. The CDR3 length is 16 residues. Sequencing was done on a sample of PBMCs. The chain links TRBV5-6 to TRBJ1-5; possible D gene TRBD1, 5 bases. The clonotype was recovered from a man aged 18-30 years in good health and CMV-seronegative. CDR3 DNA sequence: TGTGCCAGCAGCTTGTTTGAAATGGGGCGCAATCAGCCCCAGCATTTT. As protein: CASSLFEMGRNQPQHF. Looking up the rest from reference TRBV5-6 and TRBJ1-5 gives the full variable domain: DAGVTQSPTHLIKTRGQQVTLRCSPKSGHDTVSWYQQALGQGPQFIFQYYEEEERQRGNFPDRFSGHQFPNYSSELNVNALLLGDSALYLCASSLFEMGRNQPQHFGDGTRLSIL.